The following is a T cell receptor (beta chain) sequence with its context. This clone's antigen is unknown. Per-base qualities were not stored, and no clone one base away is much larger. This entry is derived from a study of T cell responses to AZD1222 COVID-19 vaccine (dated by TCRdb to the early 2020s). Some background on the complete study: AZD1222 recipients whose second dose came at about 4 weeks and those whose second dose came at about 12 weeks were combined into one group, since spike-specific TCR depth and breadth did not differ between the two schedules. TCR sequencing covered about 230 trial participants: 200 to 220 given two doses of AZD1222 and about 26 given two doses of MenACWY control vaccine. Enrollment into the trials was organized by age into subgroups of 18-55, 56-69 and 70-plus years, and those subgroups contained roughly 150, 30 and 60 TCR-sequenced participants, respectively. Points the paper makes about the study in general: Reportedly, almost half of the unique spike-specific TCRs recognized epitopes lying outside the regions that are mutated in the B.1.351 and B.1.1.7 variants. Spike-specific TCR breadth and depth rose significantly after two AZD1222 doses compared with day 0 and with MenACWY recipients. Vaccine-associated CD4 TCRs spanned the whole spike protein, with dominant responses in regions 160-218 and 743-854. Because no day 14 peak-response samples were available, the repertoires could be characterized only after the peak T cell response. Most participants were white British and females outnumbered males, and the authors suggested that clonal diversity may have been underestimated. In the small 56-69-year group, the increase in depth fell short of significance, most likely because of low power. Only a handful of AZD1222 recipients were SARS-CoV-2 seropositive at baseline, limiting conclusions about previously exposed vaccinees.

The CDR3 regions of human TCRbeta chains were analyzed by immunosequencing. Regarding the original processing steps: TCRs in the repertoires were matched against a reference library of SARS-CoV-2-specific TCRs that had been generated with the MIRA antigen-specificity platform. Breadth was defined as the fraction of unique TCRs that were SARS-CoV-2-associated. Depth was defined as the fraction of total T cells that were SARS-CoV-2-associated. Using the MIRA data, every spike-specific TCR was mapped to the spike region that the TCR reacted to and assigned to either a CD4 or a CD8 class. Log10-transformed breadth and depth values were compared by one-way ANOVA with Sidak's multiple comparisons tests. The table comes from immuneACCESS by way of TCRdb, which keeps in-frame sequences with V and J called. Part of the clones is missing from these tables; in studies checked, under half for an unresolved V gene and the rest for unknown reasons. That table is the source of V, J and clone size, and D and trimming were worked out from the DNA. Here the sample has tens of thousands of clones; 65% to 80% occur a single time. The ten largest make up about an eighth of the sample.

The time point label, read with the paper, signifies: baseline before first vaccination. Vaccinee samples were obtained from the UK trials COV001 and COV002, which included a single-blind randomized controlled phase 2/3 trial of AZD1222 (ChAdOx1 nCoV-19) in healthy adults. Trial participant PBMC samples were collected at day 0 and day 28 after the second dose for TCRbeta chain sequencing. The germline V gene encodes CDR1 MNHEY and CDR2 SVGAGI. V and J are truncated by 0 bases and 12 bases respectively, leaving an intervening sequence of 19 bases. The CDR3 covers 15 residues, taking in both the cysteine and the phenylalanine. Only the CDR3 DNA stays, 45 bases, in frame from base 1.

The source of this sequence is an adult in good health. The material sequenced was peripheral blood, taken on day 0 of AZD1222 vaccination. The sequence is built from TRBV6-5 and TRBJ2-3; TRBD2 is a possible D gene, resting on 7 matching bases. The CDR3 region has the sequence CASSYSRGGRTLQYF. The DNA sequence follows: TGTGCCAGCAGTTACTCGAGGGGGGGCCGGACCCTTCAGTATTTT.